The 29 T cell receptor beta chains reported below all come from one sample, sequenced in a study of control samples from healthy donors and cancer patients (dated by TCRdb to about 2020). Receptor amplification or capture employed the immunoSEQ multiplex PCR assay. TCRdb holds this immuneACCESS table with in-frame rearrangements only. Some clones are missing; in checked studies, unresolved V genes explain under half, and the rest has no known cause. In all, the sample holds roughly 100,000 clones, and about 83% of those were seen once. Roughly 13% of the sample is taken by the ten largest. The sequencing input was blood. The receptor set was obtained from a woman aged 50 to 65 in good health.

This rearrangement joins TRBV6-2 or TRBV6-3 to TRBJ2-5, with D maybe TRBD1 (6 bases). The CDR3 is made up of 14 amino acids. The V end lost 7 bases, the J end lost 5 bases, and 17 bases lay between the germline ends. Germline CDR1 is MNHEY and CDR2 is SVGEGT. The CDR3 protein is CASTPGHLGETQYF. The CDR3 DNA follows: TGTGCCAGCACCCCGGGACACCTAGGGGAGACCCAGTACTTC.

As concerns this clone: Other DNA sequences in the same sample also yield this CDR3. The gene calls are TRBV5-1 and TRBJ2-1; 8 bases agree with TRBD2. J was trimmed by 7 bases and V by 1 base; bases with no gene match: 4. From germline, CDR1 is SGHRS and CDR2 YFSETQ. CDR3 size: 14 residues. The CDR3 loop reads CASSLTSGPNEQFF. For the CDR3, the DNA is TGCGCCAGCAGCTTGACTAGCGGCCCTAATGAGCAGTTCTTC.

This chain connects TRBV7-8 to TRBJ2-2; 9 bases are shared with TRBD2. Looked up from germline, CDR1 is SGHVS and CDR2 is FQNEAQ. V shed 0 bases and J 9 bases; nucleotides not matched to a gene: 11. CDR3 length equals 17 residues. The CDR3 region has the DNA TGTGCCAGCAGCTTAGCTTTTAGCGGGAGTAGAACCAGGGAGCTGTTTTTT. It encodes CASSLAFSGSRTRELFF.

V usage is TRBV6-5 and J usage is TRBJ1-5; D is possibly TRBD1 (5 bases). Germline V gene data show CDR1 as MNHEY and CDR2 as SVGAGI. Trimming cost V 6 bases and J 6 bases, with 12 bases left between them. This CDR3 has 13 amino acids. The CDR3 protein is CASSSQVTQPQHF. Written as DNA, the CDR3 is TGTGCCAGCAGCTCACAGGTTACTCAGCCCCAGCATTTT.

The V and J genes are TRBV27 and TRBJ1-4; D remains unclear. The length of the CDR3 is 14 residues. The V gene lost 6 bases and the J gene lost 3 bases, with 11 bases spanning the gap. Germline V gene lookup returns CDR1 MNHEY and CDR2 SMNVEV (reference sequence). The chain's CDR3 is CASSRNRPNEKLFF. The CDR3 nucleotides read TGTGCCAGCAGCCGGAACCGACCTAATGAAAAACTGTTTTTT.

Concerning this clone: Other DNA sequences in the sample encode the same CDR3. The J gene is TRBJ1-1, the V gene TRBV15, with D perhaps TRBD1 (5 bases). V shed 0 bases and J shed 4 bases, with 9 bases lying between them. This CDR3 has 14 amino acids. Germline V gene sequence: CDR1 LNHNV, CDR2 YYDKDF (reference sequence). The CDR3 DNA follows: TGTGCCACCAGCAGAGACAGGGTGCTCACTGAAGCTTTCTTT. Amino acids: CATSRDRVLTEAFF.

This chain links TRBV19 with TRBJ1-5; 7 nucleotides agree with TRBD1. V trimming: 3 bases; J trimming: 4 bases; junction bases outside the gene matches: 15. CDR3 length equals 18 residues. Germline V lookup: CDR1 LNHDA, CDR2 SQIVND (reference sequence). CDR3 protein: CASSIEPRQGVHNQPQHF. CDR3 in DNA: TGTGCCAGTAGTATTGAGCCTCGACAGGGCGTACATAATCAGCCCCAGCATTTT.

The chain combines TRBV5-1 with TRBJ1-1, with TRBD1 matching 12 bases. Germline V gene sequence: CDR1 SGHRS, CDR2 YFSETQ. Losses at the gene ends were 2 bases for V and 5 bases for J; bases not matched to a gene: 10. The CDR3 is 17 amino acids. The CDR3 coding sequence is TGCGCCAGCAGCTTCACGGGGACAGGGGGCGCATCTACTGAAGCTTTCTTT. Translated, it gives CASSFTGTGGASTEAFF.

This clone has a single count. The chain employs TRBV5-4 and TRBJ1-1, with 9 bases matching TRBD1. Germline lookup yields CDR1 SGHNT and CDR2 YYREEE (reference sequence). The length of the CDR3 is 16 residues. The trim removed 4 bases at V and 1 base at J, leaving 8 bases unmatched. The CDR3: CASSRDTGGRNTEAFF. The DNA for the CDR3 is TGTGCCAGCAGCCGAGACACAGGGGGCAGGAACACTGAAGCTTTCTTT.

This sequence joins TRBV15 and TRBJ2-1; a weak D match, TRBD1 (5 bases). This CDR3 region has 16 residues. The germline V gene has CDR1 LNHNV and CDR2 YYDKDF (reference sequence). V was trimmed by 2 bases and J by 8 bases, leaving 19 bases between them. As DNA, the CDR3 is TGTGCCACCAGCAGAACTCGAGGAGCAGGGCAGGATGAGCAGTTCTTC. It translates to CATSRTRGAGQDEQFF.

The J gene is TRBJ1-2, the V gene TRBV5-4; a weak D match, TRBD1 (6 bases). Germline loops: CDR1 SGHNT, CDR2 YYREEE (reference sequence). V was clipped by 4 bases and J by 4 bases, with 11 bases between them. This CDR3 region has 13 residues. CDR3 sequence reads: CASSTGTRYGYTF. CDR3 sequence (DNA): TGTGCCAGCAGCACCGGGACACGCTATGGCTACACCTTC. Together with reference TRBV5-4 and TRBJ1-2, the CDR3 gives the full variable domain: ETGVTQSPTHLIKTRGQQVTLRCSSQSGHNTVSWYQQALGQGPQFIFQYYREEENGRGNFPPRFSGLQFPNYSSELNVNALELDDSALYLCASSTGTRYGYTFGSGTRLTVV.

This chain uses TRBV19 with TRBJ1-1; D not resolved. This CDR3 is 11 amino acids long. In germline, CDR1 is LNHDA, CDR2 SQIVND (reference sequence). V shed 9 bases and J shed 3 bases, with 8 bases lying between them. CDR3 sequence reads: CARDFYTEAFF. As DNA, the CDR3 is TGTGCCAGGGACTTCTACACTGAAGCTTTCTTT.

The V and J genes are TRBV19 and TRBJ2-7; 8 bases are shared with TRBD1. The germline V gene has CDR1 LNHDA and CDR2 SQIVND (reference sequence). The CDR3 has 14 residues. V was clipped by 4 bases and J by 2 bases; unmatched bases: 4. CDR3 sequence: CASSTRQGTYEQYF. In DNA, the CDR3 is TGTGCCAGTAGTACTCGACAGGGGACCTACGAGCAGTACTTC.

The chain employs TRBV11-3 and TRBJ1-2; no clear D gene. Germline V gene lookup returns CDR1 SGHNT and CDR2 YENEEA. This CDR3 region has 13 residues. The germline V and J ends were trimmed by 2 bases and 0 bases, with 4 bases remaining between them. The CDR3 here is CASSLPPNYGYTF. CDR3 sequence (DNA): TGTGCCAGCAGCTTACCCCCTAACTATGGCTACACCTTC.

This chain uses TRBV2 with TRBJ2-5; the D call may be TRBD1 or TRBD2 (5 bases each). Germline V gene lookup returns CDR1 SNHLY and CDR2 FYNNEI. The CDR3 is 15 residues long. Trimming removed 6 bases at V and 2 bases at J, with 16 bases between. The CDR3, as DNA: TGTGCCAGCAGCGAGGGACGTTTTGGGCAAGAGACCCAGTACTTC. It codes for CASSEGRFGQETQYF.

This clone appeared a single time. The genes are TRBV11-3 and TRBJ2-1, with 16 bases that match TRBD2. After removal of 5 bases from V and 7 bases from J, the junction contained 5 bases not matched to a gene. Looked up from germline, CDR1 is SGHNT and CDR2 is YENEEA. This CDR3 is 16 amino acids long. The CDR3 loop reads CASSPGLAGGPNEQFF. The DNA of the CDR3 is TGTGCCAGCAGCCCGGGACTAGCGGGGGGGCCTAATGAGCAGTTCTTC.

The V and J genes are TRBV19 and TRBJ2-2; TRBD2 matches 7 bases. The CDR3 consists of 14 residues. Germline CDR1 LNHDA, CDR2 SQIVND (reference sequence). Trimming at V came to 8 bases and at J to 7 bases, leaving 10 bases not matched to a gene. The CDR3, as DNA: TGTGCCAGTTATTTCGGCGGGAGTGGCGGGGAGCTGTTTTTT. It encodes CASYFGGSGGELFF.

This sequence joins TRBV14 and TRBJ2-2, with 8 bases that match TRBD2. CDR3 size: 16 residues. Germline V lookup: CDR1 SGHDN, CDR2 FVKESK. With V trimmed by 1 base and J by 7 bases, 8 bases remained unmatched. Written as DNA, the CDR3 is TGTGCCAGCAGCCAAGTAAAGGAGACTAGCGACGGGGAGCTGTTTTTT. Translated: CASSQVKETSDGELFF. Together with reference TRBV14 and TRBJ2-2, the CDR3 gives the full variable domain: EAGVTQFPSHSVIEKGQTVTLRCDPISGHDNLYWYRRVMGKEIKFLLHFVKESKQDESGMPNNRFLAERTGGTYSTLKVQPAELEDSGVYFCASSQVKETSDGELFFGEGSRLTVL.

V and J are TRBV7-3 and TRBJ2-7; no clear D. Germline V CDR1 and CDR2: SGHTA, FQGTGA. The V end lost 3 bases, the J end lost 0 bases, and 6 bases lay between the germline ends. The CDR3 length is 13 residues. In nucleotides, the CDR3 is TGTGCCAGCAGCTTTGACCCCTCCTACGAGCAGTACTTC. Its protein product is CASSFDPSYEQYF.

The chain uses TRBV27 and TRBJ1-6; D unclear. CDR1 is MNHEY and CDR2 is SMNVEV in the germline V gene (reference sequence). The CDR3 is 16 residues long. Trimming cost V 5 bases and J 5 bases, with 16 bases left between them. CDR3 protein: CASSRRTGRHNSPLHF. The CDR3 DNA is TGTGCCAGCAGTCGCCGGACGGGAAGACATAATTCACCCCTCCACTTT.

This clone has a single count. The rearrangement joins TRBV24-1 to TRBJ1-5, with TRBD1 matching over 10 bases. CDR1 and CDR2 from the germline V gene are KGHDR and SFDVKD. The junction had 8 bases not matched to a gene; V was cut back by 5 bases and J by 2 bases. The CDR3 sequence is 17 residues long. The CDR3 here is CATSAGTGVVGNQPQHF. The DNA of the CDR3 is TGTGCCACCAGTGCCGGGACAGGGGTTGTAGGCAATCAGCCCCAGCATTTT.

The CDR3 loop reads CSVVGAGLSETQYF. The CDR3 DNA reads as TGCAGCGTTGTCGGGGCCGGTCTTTCAGAGACCCAGTACTTC. The chain couples TRBV29-1 to TRBJ2-5; possibly TRBD1 or TRBD2 for D (5 bases each). The germline V gene has CDR1 SQVTM and CDR2 ANQGSEA. The length of the CDR3 is 14 residues. Trimming took off 4 bases at V and 4 bases at J, with 16 bases between the two ends.

V and J are TRBV7-2 and TRBJ2-7, with 9 bases that match TRBD1. The germline CDR1 and CDR2 sequences are SGHTA and FQGNSA. This CDR3 spans 12 amino acids. Trimming at V came to 8 bases and at J to 5 bases, leaving 4 bases not matched to a gene. The DNA for the CDR3 is TGTGCCAGCCGGGACAGGGCCGACGAGCAGTACTTC. It translates to CASRDRADEQYF.

The chain recombines TRBV7-2 with TRBJ2-3; TRBD1 or TRBD2 may be the D gene (5 bases each). V was shortened by 4 bases and J by 0 bases, with 23 bases between the two germline ends. This CDR3 is built from 19 residues. The germline CDR1 and CDR2 sequences are SGHTA and FQGNSA. This CDR3 is CASSSFGSGTHFSTDTQYF. The CDR3 coding sequence is TGTGCCAGCAGCTCCTTTGGCTCCGGGACGCATTTTAGCACAGATACGCAGTATTTT.

The chain is built from TRBV9 and TRBJ1-4; the D is unclear. This CDR3 region has 15 residues. Between the trimmed V and J ends, which lost 0 bases and 7 bases, there was a span of 13 bases. Germline CDR1 reads SGDLS; CDR2 reads YYNGEE. CDR3 in DNA: TGTGCCAGCAGCGTAGACCCAGGAAGAGGTGAAAAACTGTTTTTT. It is translated as CASSVDPGRGEKLFF. Using reference TRBV9 and TRBJ1-4 for the parts outside the CDR3, the full variable domain is DSGVTQTPKHLITATGQRVTLRCSPRSGDLSVYWYQQSLDQGLQFLIQYYNGEERAKGNILERFSAQQFPDLHSELNLSSLELGDSALYFCASSVDPGRGEKLFFGSGTQLSVL.

The genes are TRBV7-2 and TRBJ1-2; a possible D gene is TRBD1 (5 bases). The CDR3 consists of 15 residues. With 2 bases removed from V and 0 bases from J, the gap between germline ends came to 10 bases. Germline assignment: CDR1 SGHTA and CDR2 FQGNSA. Here the CDR3 DNA reads TGTGCCAGCAGCTTAAAGGCAGGGTCTAACTATGGCTACACCTTC. Translating it yields CASSLKAGSNYGYTF. Full variable domain (outside the CDR3, taken from reference TRBV7-2 and TRBJ1-2): GAGVSQSPSNKVTEKGKDVELRCDPISGHTALYWYRQSLGQGLEFLIYFQGNSAPDKSGLPSDRFSAERTGGSVSTLTIQRTQQEDSAVYLCASSLKAGSNYGYTFGSGTRLTVV.

V gene TRBV21-1 combines with J gene TRBJ2-7; TRBD1 is the table's D call, not checked against the DNA. TRBV21-1 counts as a pseudogene. This CDR3 comprises 16 residues. Written as DNA, the CDR3 is TGTGCCAGCAGCTCTCAAGACAGGCGACTCTCCTACGAGCAGTACTTC. Translation: CASSSQDRRLSYEQYF.

V usage is TRBV19 and J usage is TRBJ1-5, with D unresolved. The V and J ends lost 7 bases and 0 bases respectively, with 16 bases between them. This CDR3 contains 16 residues. Germline CDR1 LNHDA, CDR2 SQIVND (reference sequence). Here the CDR3 reads CASTPRPRTSNQPQHF. In nucleotides, the CDR3 is TGTGCCAGTACTCCACGGCCCAGGACTAGCAATCAGCCCCAGCATTTT.

The J gene is TRBJ1-1, the V gene TRBV7-3; weak D call: TRBD1 (5 bases). With 0 bases removed from V and 5 bases from J, the gap between germline ends came to 7 bases. Per germline, CDR1 SGHTA and CDR2 FQGTGA. This CDR3 comprises 13 residues. The CDR3 loop reads CASSLTGDTEAFF. In DNA, the CDR3 is TGTGCCAGCAGCTTAACGGGGGATACTGAAGCTTTCTTT.